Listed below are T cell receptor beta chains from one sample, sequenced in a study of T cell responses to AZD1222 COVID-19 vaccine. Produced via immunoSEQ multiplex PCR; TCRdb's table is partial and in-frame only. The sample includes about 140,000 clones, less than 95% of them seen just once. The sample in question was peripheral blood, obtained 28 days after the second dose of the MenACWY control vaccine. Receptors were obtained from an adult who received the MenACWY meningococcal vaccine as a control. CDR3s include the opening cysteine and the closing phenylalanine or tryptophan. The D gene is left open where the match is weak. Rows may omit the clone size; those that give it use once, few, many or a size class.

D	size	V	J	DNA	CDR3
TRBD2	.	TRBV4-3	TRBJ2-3	TGCGCCAGCAGCCAAGCCGGACTAGCCGGGGCGGGAGATACGCAGTATTTT	CASSQAGLAGAGDTQYF
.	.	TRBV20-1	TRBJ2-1	TGCAGTGCTAGGTTCCGGGAGCAGTTCTTC	CSARFREQFF
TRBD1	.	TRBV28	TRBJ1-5	TGTGCCAGCAGTACAGGACAGGGAAGTCAGCCCCAGCATTTT	CASSTGQGSQPQHF
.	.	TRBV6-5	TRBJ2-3	TGTGCCAGCAGTTTAGGACACGCGGCTAGCACAGATACGCAGTATTTT	CASSLGHAASTDTQYF
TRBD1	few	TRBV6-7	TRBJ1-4	TGTGCCAGCCGGCCGGGACAGGGAACTCAATGTGAAAAACTGTTTTTT	CASRPGQGTQCEKLFF
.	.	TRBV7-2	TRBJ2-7	TGTGCCAGCAGCTTAGCGTTCCAGGGTGGATACGAGCAGTACTTC	CASSLAFQGGYEQYF
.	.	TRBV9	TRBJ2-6	TGTGCCAGCAGCTCCTCCGGAGGGGGGGGACGGACAACCTCTGGGGCCAACGTCCTGACTTTC	CASSSSGGGGRTTSGANVLTF
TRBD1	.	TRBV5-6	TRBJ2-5	TGTGCCAGCAGCCCCGGGACAGGTTGGCCGACCCAGTACTTC	CASSPGTGWPTQYF
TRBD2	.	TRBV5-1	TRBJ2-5	TGCGCCAGCAGCCAAGGGACTAGCGGGAGTAAAGAAGAGACCCAGTACTTC	CASSQGTSGSKEETQYF
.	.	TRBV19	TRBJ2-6	TGTGCCAGTAGTATCGTGCTTGCCGGGGCCAACGTCCTGACTTTC	CASSIVLAGANVLTF
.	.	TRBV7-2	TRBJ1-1	TGTGCCAGCAGCTCTCGGGGGGAGAGCACTGAAGCTTTCTTT	CASSSRGESTEAFF
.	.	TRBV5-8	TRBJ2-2	TGTGCCAGCAGCCGGGAGCACAGGTCCACCGGGGAGCTGTTTTTT	CASSREHRSTGELFF
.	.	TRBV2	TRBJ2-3	TGTGCCAGCAGTGAAGCCCTGATAGGAGATACGCAGTATTTT	CASSEALIGDTQYF
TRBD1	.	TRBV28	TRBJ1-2	TGTGCCAGCAGTTTGCCAGGGGGCTGGTATGGCTACACCTTC	CASSLPGGWYGYTF
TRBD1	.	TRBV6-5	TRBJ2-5	TGTGCCAGCAGTTTCGGGACAGGGTTTATTGAGACCCAGTACTTC	CASSFGTGFIETQYF
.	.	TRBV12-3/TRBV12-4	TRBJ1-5	TGTGCCAGCAGTTTCGGGGGTCTGCCCCAGCATTTT	CASSFGGLPQHF
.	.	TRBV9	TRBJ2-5	TGTGCCAGCAGCGTAGGCGAGTGGGGAGAGACCCAGTACTTC	CASSVGEWGETQYF
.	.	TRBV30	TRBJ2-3	TGTGCCTGGAGTGTCGGACTGGACAGTACTAGCACAGATACGCAGTATTTT	CAWSVGLDSTSTDTQYF
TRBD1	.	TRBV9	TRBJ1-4	TGTGCCAGCAGCGAAACAGGGGTCGTTAATGAAAAACTGTTTTTT	CASSETGVVNEKLFF
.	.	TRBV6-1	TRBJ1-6	TGTGCCAGCAGTGACCCCTTTAGGGGGGGCGAGTCACCCCTCCACTTT	CASSDPFRGGESPLHF
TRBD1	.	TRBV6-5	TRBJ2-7	TGTGCCAGCAATAAGGACAGGGGGCCCTACGAGCAGTACTTC	CASNKDRGPYEQYF
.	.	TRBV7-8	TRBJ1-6	TGTGCCAGCAGCTTAGAAATGCTGGGCTGGGGGTCACCCCTCCACTTT	CASSLEMLGWGSPLHF
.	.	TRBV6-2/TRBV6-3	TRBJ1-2	TGTGCCAGCAGTAGGGACGGGAACTATGGCTACACCTTC	CASSRDGNYGYTF
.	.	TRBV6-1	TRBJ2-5	TGTGCCAGCAGTGAAATCGTAAAAGAGACCCAGTACTTC	CASSEIVKETQYF
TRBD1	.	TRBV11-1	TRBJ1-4	TGTGCCAGCAGCCGACGACAGGGGGAGAGTGAAAAACTGTTTTTT	CASSRRQGESEKLFF
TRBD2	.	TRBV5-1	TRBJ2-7	TGCGCCAGCAGCTTGGTGCAGGGAGGGCACGAGCAGTACTTC	CASSLVQGGHEQYF
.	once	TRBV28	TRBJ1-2	TGTGCCAGCAGTACACCCCCCGGCGCGGCGGCTAACTATGGCTACACCTTC	CASSTPPGAAANYGYTF
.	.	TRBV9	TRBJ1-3	TGTGCCAGCACCACCGACAGTTCCTCTGGAAACACCATATATTTT	CASTTDSSSGNTIYF
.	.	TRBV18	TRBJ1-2	TGTGCCAGCTCATTAGGGCTCACGTTCACCTTC	CASSLGLTFTF
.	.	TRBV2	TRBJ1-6	TGTGCCAGCAGCGAGGGATTTGATAATTCACCCCTCCACTTT	CASSEGFDNSPLHF
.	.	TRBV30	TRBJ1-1	TGTGCCTGGAGTACCCGGCCGACAGGTATTACTGAAGCTTTCTTT	CAWSTRPTGITEAFF
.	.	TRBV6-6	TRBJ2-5	TGTGCCAGCCTCCAAACAGCTACAGGGAGCACCCAGTACTTC	CASLQTATGSTQYF
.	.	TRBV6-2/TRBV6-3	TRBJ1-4	TGTGCCAGCAGTACCCAGCGGGAAGCCGGTAATGAAAAACTGTTTTTT	CASSTQREAGNEKLFF
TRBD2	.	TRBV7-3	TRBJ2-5	TGTGCCAGCAGCTTAACTATTAGCGGGAGTGAGACCCAGTACTTC	CASSLTISGSETQYF
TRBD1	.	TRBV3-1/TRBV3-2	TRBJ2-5	TGTGCCACTACACTAACTGGACAGGGCCAAGAGACCCAGTACTTC	CATTLTGQGQETQYF
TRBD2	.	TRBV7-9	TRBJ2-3	TGTGCCAGCAGCCCCGGACTAGCGGGGATCACAGATACGCAGTATTTT	CASSPGLAGITDTQYF
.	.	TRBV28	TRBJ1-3	TGTGCCAGCAGTTTATGGGCCAGGGACTCTGGAAACACCATATATTTT	CASSLWARDSGNTIYF
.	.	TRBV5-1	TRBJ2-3	TGCGCCAGCAGCTTCGACGGCAGCACAGATACGCAGTATTTT	CASSFDGSTDTQYF
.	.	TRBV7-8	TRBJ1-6	TGTGCCAGCAGCCGAGTAGGGGAGCCTACACCCCTCCACTTT	CASSRVGEPTPLHF
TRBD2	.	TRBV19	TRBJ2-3	TGTGCCAGTTCTAGCGGGGGGGCTAGCACAGATACGCAGTATTTT	CASSSGGASTDTQYF
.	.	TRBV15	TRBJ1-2	TGTGCCACCAGCAGAGATCGGCCGGTTCTTGGCTACACCTTC	CATSRDRPVLGYTF
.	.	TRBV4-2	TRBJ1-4	TGTGCCAGCAGCCAAGAGTCGGGAGTTAATGAAAAACTGTTTTTT	CASSQESGVNEKLFF
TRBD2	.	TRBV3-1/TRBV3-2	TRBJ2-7	TGTGCCAGCAGCCAAGATCGGGGGGGCTACGAGCAGTACTTC	CASSQDRGGYEQYF
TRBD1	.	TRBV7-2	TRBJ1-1	TGTGCCAGCAGCTTTCGACAGGGGATGAACACTGAAGCTTTCTTT	CASSFRQGMNTEAFF
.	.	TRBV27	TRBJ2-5	TGTGCCAGCAGTTTAGCGGGACAGCCCCAAGAGACCCAGTACTTC	CASSLAGQPQETQYF